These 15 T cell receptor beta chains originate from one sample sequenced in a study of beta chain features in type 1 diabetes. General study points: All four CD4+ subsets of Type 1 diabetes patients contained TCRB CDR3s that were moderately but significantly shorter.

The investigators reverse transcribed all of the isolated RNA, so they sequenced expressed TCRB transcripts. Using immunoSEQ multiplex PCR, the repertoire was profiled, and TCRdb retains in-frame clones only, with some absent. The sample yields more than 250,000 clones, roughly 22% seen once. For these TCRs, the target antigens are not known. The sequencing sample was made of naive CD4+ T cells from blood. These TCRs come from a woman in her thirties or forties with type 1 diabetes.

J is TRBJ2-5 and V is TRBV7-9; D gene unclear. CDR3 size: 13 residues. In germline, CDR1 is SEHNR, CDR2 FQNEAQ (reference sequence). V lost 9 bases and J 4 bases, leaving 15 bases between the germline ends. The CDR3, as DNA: TGTGCCAGTCGAGACCGATCGGGAGAGACCCAGTACTTC. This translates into CASRDRSGETQYF.

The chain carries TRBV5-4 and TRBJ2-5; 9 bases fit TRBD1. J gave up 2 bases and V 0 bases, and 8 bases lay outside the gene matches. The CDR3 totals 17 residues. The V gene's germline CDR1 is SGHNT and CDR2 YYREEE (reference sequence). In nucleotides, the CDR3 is TGTGCCAGCAGCTTGGCGGGAACAGGGGGCCCACAAGAGACCCAGTACTTC. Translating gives CASSLAGTGGPQETQYF.

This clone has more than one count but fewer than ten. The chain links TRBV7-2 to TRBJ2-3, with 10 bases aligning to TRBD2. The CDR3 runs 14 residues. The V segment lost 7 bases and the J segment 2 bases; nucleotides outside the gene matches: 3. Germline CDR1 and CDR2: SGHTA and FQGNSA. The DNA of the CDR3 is TGTGCCAGCAACCTAGCGGGAGTCACAGATACGCAGTATTTT. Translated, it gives CASNLAGVTDTQYF.

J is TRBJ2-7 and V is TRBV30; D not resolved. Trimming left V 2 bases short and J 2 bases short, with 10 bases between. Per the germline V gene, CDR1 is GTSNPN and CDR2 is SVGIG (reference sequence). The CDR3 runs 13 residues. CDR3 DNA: TGTGCCTGGAGTCCCGGGTCTCCCTACGAGCAGTACTTC. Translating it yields CAWSPGSPYEQYF.

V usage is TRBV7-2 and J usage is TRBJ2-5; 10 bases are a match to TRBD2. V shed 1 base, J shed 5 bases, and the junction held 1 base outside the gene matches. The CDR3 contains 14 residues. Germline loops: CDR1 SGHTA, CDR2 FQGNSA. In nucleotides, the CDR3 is TGTGCCAGCAGCTTAGGGACTAGCGGTGAGACCCAGTACTTC. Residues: CASSLGTSGETQYF.

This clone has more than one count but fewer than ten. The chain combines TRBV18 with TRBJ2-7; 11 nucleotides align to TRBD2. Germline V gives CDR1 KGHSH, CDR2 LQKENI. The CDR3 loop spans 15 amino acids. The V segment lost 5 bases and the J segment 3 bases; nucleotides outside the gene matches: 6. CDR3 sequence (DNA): TGTGCCAGCTCAGTGGGACTAGCGGTTTACTACGAGCAGTACTTC. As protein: CASSVGLAVYYEQYF.

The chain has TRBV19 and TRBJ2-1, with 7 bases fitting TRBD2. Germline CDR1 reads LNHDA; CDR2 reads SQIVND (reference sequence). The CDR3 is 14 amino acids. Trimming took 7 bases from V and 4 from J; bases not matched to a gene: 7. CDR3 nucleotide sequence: TGTGCCAGTACTGCCGGGACTACTTACAATGAGCAGTTCTTC. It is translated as CASTAGTTYNEQFF.

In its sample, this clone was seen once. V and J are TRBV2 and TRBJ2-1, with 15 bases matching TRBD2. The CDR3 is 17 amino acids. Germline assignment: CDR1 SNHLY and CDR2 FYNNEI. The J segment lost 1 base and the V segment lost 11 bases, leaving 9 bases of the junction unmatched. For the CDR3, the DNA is TGTGCCTTCTCCGGGACTAGCGGGAGGTCGTCCTACAATGAGCAGTTCTTC. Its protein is CAFSGTSGRSSYNEQFF.

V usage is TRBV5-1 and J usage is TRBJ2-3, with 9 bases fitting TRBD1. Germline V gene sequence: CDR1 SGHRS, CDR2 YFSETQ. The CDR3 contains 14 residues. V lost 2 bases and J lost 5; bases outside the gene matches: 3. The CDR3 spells CASSLQGARDTQYF. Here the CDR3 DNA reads TGCGCCAGCAGCTTACAGGGGGCAAGAGATACGCAGTATTTT.

The CDR3 sequence is CASSLEVSSLPETQYF. For the CDR3, the DNA is TGTGCCAGCAGCTTAGAAGTAAGCTCGTTACCAGAGACCCAGTACTTC. The chain recombines TRBV7-2 with TRBJ2-5; no clear D. Trimming took 1 base from V and 4 from J, leaving 16 bases between them. Germline V gene lookup returns CDR1 SGHTA and CDR2 FQGNSA. The length of the CDR3 is 16 residues. The whole variable domain, remainder taken from reference TRBV7-2 and TRBJ2-5, is GAGVSQSPSNKVTEKGKDVELRCDPISGHTALYWYRQSLGQGLEFLIYFQGNSAPDKSGLPSDRFSAERTGGSVSTLTIQRTQQEDSAVYLCASSLEVSSLPETQYFGPGTRLLVL.

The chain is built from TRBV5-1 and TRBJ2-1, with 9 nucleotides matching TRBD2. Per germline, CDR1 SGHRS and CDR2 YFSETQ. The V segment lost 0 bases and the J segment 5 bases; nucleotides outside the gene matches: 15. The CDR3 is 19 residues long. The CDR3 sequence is CASSLGSSGTTVWNNEQFF. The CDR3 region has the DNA TGCGCCAGCAGCTTGGGTTCTAGCGGGACAACTGTTTGGAACAATGAGCAGTTCTTC.

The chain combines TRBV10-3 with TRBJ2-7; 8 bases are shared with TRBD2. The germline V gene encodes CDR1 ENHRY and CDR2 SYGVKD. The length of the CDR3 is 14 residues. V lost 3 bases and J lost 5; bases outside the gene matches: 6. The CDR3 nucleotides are TGTGCCATCAGTGATTCCCGGGGGGGAGACGAGCAGTACTTC. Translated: CAISDSRGGDEQYF.

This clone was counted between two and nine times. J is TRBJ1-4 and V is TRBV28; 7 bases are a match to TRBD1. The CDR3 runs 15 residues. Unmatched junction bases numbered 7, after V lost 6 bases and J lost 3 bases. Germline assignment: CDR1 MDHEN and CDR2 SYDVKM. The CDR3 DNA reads TGTGCCAGCAGCTCGGAGGGGGCACCTAATGAAAAACTGTTTTTT. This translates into CASSSEGAPNEKLFF.

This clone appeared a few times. The DNA of the CDR3 is TGTGCCACCAGCAGAGAACAGGGAAGGCCCGGGACCCGAGAGACCCAGTACTTC. Translating gives CATSREQGRPGTRETQYF. The chain is built from TRBV15 and TRBJ2-5; a possible D gene is TRBD1 (6 bases). Germline V lookup: CDR1 LNHNV, CDR2 YYDKDF (reference sequence). Trimming removed 0 bases from V and 4 bases from J, with 21 bases in between. The CDR3 is 18 residues long.

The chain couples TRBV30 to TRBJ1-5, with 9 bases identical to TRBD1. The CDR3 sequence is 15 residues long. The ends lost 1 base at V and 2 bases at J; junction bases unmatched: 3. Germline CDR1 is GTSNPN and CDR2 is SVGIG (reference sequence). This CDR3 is CAWSGDRVGNQPQHF. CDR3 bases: TGTGCCTGGAGTGGGGACAGGGTTGGCAATCAGCCCCAGCATTTT.